This T cell receptor beta chain stems from a study of monozygotic twins with inflammatory bowel disease. Study outcomes and limitations: Versus healthy twins, IBD patients showed fewer clonotypes shared with others, especially with disease activity.

With regard to this clonotype: What it binds is not known.

The germline V gene has CDR1 SQVTM and CDR2 ANQGSEA. This CDR3 is 12 amino acids long. TCRdb re-called the 5' RACE reads and catalogs CDR3 proteins one per entry, DNA excluded. This listing includes approximately 390,000 distinct CDR3 sequences. The rearrangement joins TRBV29-1 to TRBJ2-2. Sequencing was carried out using blood. The sequence derives from a human donor with ulcerative colitis or Crohn's disease, or a healthy co-twin of an affected twin (not recorded which). The CDR3 loop is CSVDGLTGELFF.